This passage covers 27 T cell receptor beta chains from one sample sequenced in a study of HIV-infected children after antiretroviral therapy interruption. Documented treatment: PENTA 11 planned treatment interruption arm or continuous ART arm. A 3' RACE protocol on RNA, with unique molecular identifiers, produced the TCR library. TCRdb reprocessed the 3' RACE reads with MiXCR, giving one entry per CDR3 protein. The sample lists 45,000 to 50,000 distinct CDR3 sequences, around 4.5% seen once, with 0.6% to 0.85% in the top ten. The specimen comprised CD45RA+ CD4+ T cells from PBMCs, pooled from several time points, sampled from a donor given antiretroviral therapy, either interrupted or continuous. Sample subset: naive CD4+ CD45RA+ CD45RO- T cells. Every receptor here comes from a pool of human donors with HIV.

This clonotype appeared many times. The chain recombines TRBV29-1 with TRBJ2-2; D perhaps matches TRBD1 (5 bases). Per germline, CDR1 SQVTM and CDR2 ANQGSEA. The CDR3 spans 15 residues. Between the trimmed V and J ends, which lost 2 bases and 4 bases, there was a span of 14 bases. The CDR3 reads CSVELGQRITGELFF. CDR3 nucleotide sequence: TGCAGCGTTGAACTGGGGCAGAGGATCACCGGGGAGCTGTTTTTT.

The V and J genes are TRBV11-2 and TRBJ2-2; no definite D call. The CDR3 contains 14 residues. Germline V gene sequence: CDR1 SGHAT, CDR2 FQNNGV. The V gene lost 1 base and the J gene lost 5 bases, with 8 bases spanning the gap. The CDR3 loop reads CASSLVVGTGELFF. In DNA form, the CDR3 reads TGTGCCAGCAGCTTAGTTGTGGGAACCGGGGAGCTGTTTTTT.

This clonotype was seen many times. This rearrangement joins TRBV20-1 to TRBJ1-2; D perhaps matches TRBD1 (6 bases). This CDR3 has 11 residues. Germline CDR1 DFQATT, CDR2 SNEGSKA (reference sequence). Trimming stripped 3 bases from V and 6 bases from J, with 8 bases between. The CDR3: CSASYRDGYTF. The CDR3 DNA reads TGCAGTGCTAGCTACAGGGATGGCTACACCTTC.

The table lists this clonotype with many counts. The gene calls are TRBV20-1 and TRBJ2-1, with TRBD1 as a possible D gene (6 bases). CDR3 length equals 15 residues. Trimming took off 0 bases at V and 6 bases at J, with 15 bases between the two ends. In germline, CDR1 is DFQATT, CDR2 SNEGSKA (reference sequence). The CDR3 protein is CSARESGVGANEQFF. CDR3 sequence (DNA): TGCAGTGCTAGAGAGTCAGGGGTTGGGGCCAATGAGCAGTTCTTC.

This clonotype has a count of ten or more. The chain couples TRBV6-2 or TRBV6-3 to TRBJ1-4; D gene unclear. The V end lost 5 bases, the J end lost 7 bases, and 14 bases lay between the germline ends. The CDR3 extends over 14 amino acids. From germline, CDR1 is MNHEY and CDR2 SVGEGT. CDR3 sequence: CASSQQLGAEKLFF. CDR3 DNA sequence: TGTGCCAGCAGTCAACAGCTGGGAGCTGAAAAACTGTTTTTT.

The chain joins TRBV5-5 to TRBJ2-7; the D gene is possibly TRBD2 (5 bases). The CDR3 is made up of 13 amino acids. Germline values: CDR1 SGHKS, CDR2 YYEKEE (reference sequence). Between the trimmed V and J ends, which lost 4 bases and 8 bases, there was a span of 16 bases. Written as DNA, the CDR3 is TGTGCCAGCAGCCCTAAGGTAGCCGGGAAGCAGTACTTC. This codes for CASSPKVAGKQYF.

The rearrangement links TRBV7-2 to TRBJ2-2; 7 nucleotides line up with TRBD2. V gave up 3 bases and J gave up 1 base; unmatched junction bases: 2. Germline CDR1 is SGHTA and CDR2 is FQGNSA. This CDR3 is built from 15 residues. CDR3 DNA sequence: TGTGCCAGCAGCTTGGGACTATTGAACACCGGGGAGCTGTTTTTT. Translated, it gives CASSLGLLNTGELFF.

The rearrangement uses TRBV2 and TRBJ2-1; the D is unclear. Trimming pared 5 bases from V and 7 bases from J, leaving 6 bases between. Germline lookup yields CDR1 SNHLY and CDR2 FYNNEI. The CDR3 consists of 11 residues. The CDR3 region has the DNA TGTGCCAGCAGTACACGGAATGAGCAGTTCTTC. This gives the protein CASSTRNEQFF.

This clonotype came up many times. The V gene is TRBV29-1, the J gene TRBJ2-7; 8 positions match TRBD1. This CDR3 has 13 amino acids. The germline V gene encodes CDR1 SQVTM and CDR2 ANQGSEA. V was pared by 7 bases and J by 2 bases, with 7 bases of the junction left unmatched. CDR3 region: CSARTGNAYEQYF. In nucleotides, the CDR3 is TGCAGCGCGCGGACAGGGAACGCCTACGAGCAGTACTTC.

This clonotype has at least ten counts. CDR3 nucleotide sequence: TGTGCCAGCAGCTCGGGGGGGGTCCCCACAGATACGCAGTATTTT. This gives the protein CASSSGGVPTDTQYF. This chain links TRBV7-8 with TRBJ2-3; 8 bases fit TRBD2. Trimming removed 4 bases from V and 2 bases from J; junction bases left unmatched: 5. The CDR3 has 15 amino acids. CDR1 SGHVS and CDR2 FQNEAQ come from the germline V gene.

This clonotype was observed many times. This chain uses TRBV4-1 with TRBJ1-2; the D is unclear. CDR1 and CDR2 from the germline V gene are MGHRA and YSYEKL. The CDR3 length is 12 residues. V was pared by 0 bases and J by 8 bases, with 7 bases between. The CDR3: CASSQEGIGYTF. The CDR3 bases are TGCGCCAGCAGCCAAGAGGGAATCGGCTACACCTTC.

This clonotype was seen repeatedly, ten times or more. The CDR3 loop reads CASSQLSGALNEQFF. CDR3 DNA: TGTGCCAGCAGCCAATTGAGCGGGGCTCTCAATGAGCAGTTCTTC. The chain has TRBV3-1 and TRBJ2-1; 7 bases fit TRBD2. The ends lost 2 bases at V and 6 bases at J; junction bases unmatched: 7. Looked up from germline, CDR1 is LGHDT and CDR2 is YNNKEL (reference sequence). There are 15 residues in the CDR3.

This clonotype was counted a few times. The chain uses TRBV18 and TRBJ2-5; D uncertain. The CDR3 is 14 amino acids. Per germline, CDR1 KGHSH and CDR2 LQKENI. The V and J ends lost 3 bases and 3 bases respectively, with 11 bases between them. The CDR3 sequence is CASSPERPEETQYF. DNA of the CDR3: TGTGCCAGCTCACCGGAACGGCCCGAAGAGACCCAGTACTTC. The full variable domain, its missing parts supplied by reference TRBV18 and TRBJ2-5, is NAGVMQNPRHLVRRRGQEARLRCSPMKGHSHVYWYRQLPEEGLKFMVYLQKENIIDESGMPKERFSAEFPKEGPSILRIQQVVRGDSAAYFCASSPERPEETQYFGPGTRLLVL.

This clonotype was observed at least ten times. The CDR3 region is CASSYSTGGEQPQHF. Written as DNA, the CDR3 is TGTGCCAGCAGTTACTCGACTGGGGGAGAGCAGCCCCAGCATTTT. V usage is TRBV6-6 and J usage is TRBJ1-5; possible D gene TRBD1, 5 bases. The CDR3 loop spans 15 amino acids. Germline V gives CDR1 MNHNY, CDR2 SVGAGI (reference sequence). Trimming cost V 0 bases and J 7 bases, with 13 bases left between them.

This clonotype was recorded at least ten times. The chain joins TRBV19 to TRBJ1-2; unclear D gene. CDR1 and CDR2 from the germline V gene are LNHDA and SQIVND (reference sequence). Trimming took 7 bases from V and 7 from J, leaving 13 bases between them. This CDR3 has 12 residues. DNA of the CDR3: TGTGCCAGTAATTTTGACCCCGGTGGCTACACCTTC. Its protein is CASNFDPGGYTF.

This clonotype is judged medium-sized. V usage is TRBV20-1 and J usage is TRBJ1-1; possible D gene TRBD1, 5 bases. The germline V gene has CDR1 DFQATT and CDR2 SNEGSKA (reference sequence). Between the trimmed V and J ends, which lost 0 bases and 5 bases, there was a span of 16 bases. This CDR3 is 15 amino acids long. The CDR3 reads CSARDVRQGVTEAFF. DNA for the CDR3: TGCAGTGCTAGAGATGTCCGGCAGGGCGTAACTGAAGCTTTCTTT.

This clonotype was counted only a few times. V gene TRBV2 combines with J gene TRBJ1-5, with TRBD1 matching 10 bases. V lost 6 bases, J lost 2 bases, and 4 bases stayed unmatched. Looked up from germline, CDR1 is SNHLY and CDR2 is FYNNEI. The CDR3 contains 15 residues. CDR3 nucleotides: TGTGCCAGCAGAACCGGGACAGGGGGCAATCAGCCCCAGCATTTT. This gives the protein CASRTGTGGNQPQHF.

This clonotype was seen ten or more times. The chain links TRBV23-1 to TRBJ1-5; D remains ambiguous. TRBV23-1 is sorted into the ORF group, with uncertain function. Trimming cost V 5 bases and J 0 bases, with 8 bases left between them. The CDR3 has 14 residues. The CDR3 here is CASSGTCSNQPQHF. CDR3 nucleotides: TGCGCCAGCAGTGGAACCTGTAGCAATCAGCCCCAGCATTTT.

Of note for this clonotype: One end of the junction fails to match germline, which may point to a read error. The chain combines TRBV12-3 or TRBV12-4 with TRBJ1-6, with D possibly being TRBD1 (5 bases). This CDR3 contains 13 residues. For the CDR3, the DNA is TGTGCCAGCAGTTGGGACGGGAATTCGCCCCTCCACTTT. Translated, it gives CASSWDGNSPLHF.

This clonotype showed up many times. Compared with germline, one end of the junction differs, possibly owing to a read error. The V and J genes are TRBV10-3 and TRBJ2-3, with 9 bases fitting TRBD2. This CDR3 contains 15 residues. Germline CDR1 ENHRY, CDR2 SYGVKD. CDR3 residues: CATSGFVRAGGTQYF. The CDR3 DNA sequence: TGTGCCACCAGTGGGTTTGTTCGGGCGGGGGGGACGCAGTATTTT.

By share of the sample, this clonotype is medium-sized. This sequence joins TRBV6-5 and TRBJ2-1, with 7 bases aligning to TRBD1. Germline V gene lookup returns CDR1 MNHEY and CDR2 SVGAGI. This CDR3 spans 13 amino acids. Trimming at V came to 7 bases and at J to 3 bases, leaving 3 bases not matched to a gene. The CDR3 DNA reads TGTGCCAGCACCCAGGGGGTCTACAATGAGCAGTTCTTC. Amino acid sequence: CASTQGVYNEQFF.

This clonotype was seen repeatedly, ten times or more. This CDR3 is CASSVKGDSYNEQFF. The CDR3 DNA sequence: TGCGCCAGCAGTGTGAAAGGGGACAGCTACAATGAGCAGTTCTTC. The chain recombines TRBV10-2 with TRBJ2-1; the match to TRBD1 covers 7 bases. After removal of 4 bases from V and 3 bases from J, the junction contained 6 bases not matched to a gene. In germline, CDR1 is WSHSY, CDR2 SAAADI. This CDR3 region has 15 residues.

This clonotype was counted many times. The chain employs TRBV7-2 and TRBJ2-7; weak D call: TRBD2 (6 bases). The germline V gene has CDR1 SGHTA and CDR2 FQGNSA. The CDR3 length is 13 residues. Trimming left V 3 bases short and J 3 bases short, with 9 bases between. The CDR3 region is CASSFRGSYEQYF. The CDR3 DNA reads TGTGCCAGCAGCTTCCGGGGGAGCTACGAGCAGTACTTC.

The sample holds a few counts of this clonotype. The V gene is TRBV7-2, the J gene TRBJ2-2, with 8 bases matching TRBD2. Per the germline V gene, CDR1 is SGHTA and CDR2 is FQGNSA. The V segment lost 3 bases and the J segment 4 bases; nucleotides outside the gene matches: 7. The CDR3 loop spans 16 amino acids. Here the CDR3 reads CASSLTSASSTGELFF. The CDR3 DNA reads as TGTGCCAGCAGCTTGACTAGCGCATCGAGCACCGGGGAGCTGTTTTTT. The complete variable domain, with remaining parts taken from reference TRBV7-2 and TRBJ2-2, reads GAGVSQSPSNKVTEKGKDVELRCDPISGHTALYWYRQSLGQGLEFLIYFQGNSAPDKSGLPSDRFSAERTGGSVSTLTIQRTQQEDSAVYLCASSLTSASSTGELFFGEGSRLTVL.

This clonotype was detected only a few times. The chain combines TRBV28 with TRBJ2-3; 10 bases fit TRBD2. J was trimmed by 1 base and V by 2 bases; bases with no gene match: 6. The CDR3 totals 17 residues. The germline V gene has CDR1 MDHEN and CDR2 SYDVKM. CDR3 residues: CASSLTASGGRTDTQYF. The CDR3 bases are TGTGCCAGCAGTTTAACGGCTAGCGGGGGTCGCACAGATACGCAGTATTTT.

This clonotype was observed many times. V is TRBV6-2 or TRBV6-3 and J is TRBJ2-1; TRBD2 agrees at 13 bases. The CDR3 contains 13 residues. Losses at the gene ends were 7 bases for V and 9 bases for J; bases not matched to a gene: 3. In germline, CDR1 is MNHEY, CDR2 SVGEGT. CDR3 in amino acids: CASKTSGGSEQFF. CDR3 coding DNA: TGTGCCAGCAAGACTAGCGGGGGGAGTGAGCAGTTCTTC.

The table lists this clonotype with many counts. The chain uses TRBV20-1 and TRBJ2-7, with a tentative D call TRBD2 (7 bases). The CDR3 length is 13 residues. In germline, CDR1 is DFQATT, CDR2 SNEGSKA (reference sequence). V lost 6 bases and J lost 5, with 17 bases in between. CDR3 loop: CSAYGGGNNEQYF. The CDR3 coding sequence is TGCAGTGCCTATGGGGGGGGCAACAACGAGCAGTACTTC.